The entry below gives a single T cell receptor (beta chain) sequence along with its context. The sample comes from a study of blood T cell repertoires in COVID-19. TCRdb's table, derived via immunoSEQ multiplex PCR, lists solely in-frame clones and lacks some. The data show approximately 150,000 clones, about 85% seen once. V lost 8 bases to trimming and J lost 4 bases; unmatched junction nucleotides: 9. The germline CDR1 and CDR2 sequences are MNHEY and SVGAGI. The CDR3 consists of 14 residues. The rearrangement uses TRBV6-5 and TRBJ1-2; TRBD1 matches 8 bases. The receptor's source is a human donor with acute or convalescent COVID-19. The donor label of this sample is uncertain. Material for sequencing was peripheral blood. The CDR3 nucleotides are TGTGCCAGCGGAACGGACAGGGCTCGCTATGGCTACACCTTC. Translating gives CASGTDRARYGYTF.